This TCR beta chain was observed in a study of blood T cell repertoires in COVID-19. Study context: The samples span acute and convalescent COVID-19 from the United States, Italy and Spain.

The germline gives CDR1 MNHEY, CDR2 SVGAGI. Trimming at V came to 0 bases and at J to 5 bases, leaving 8 bases not matched to a gene. The CDR3 spans 16 residues. Clones were read by immunoSEQ multiplex PCR, and TCRdb kept only the in-frame ones, dropping some. The table has around 300,000 clones, around nine tenths seen once. Sequenced input: PBMCs or T cells enriched from blood (not recorded which). The V and J genes are TRBV6-5 and TRBJ1-1; TRBD1 aligns across 8 bases. The clonotype originates from a woman aged 55-70 years who had recovered from COVID-19. This CDR3 is CASSYSNRGGGTEAFF. The CDR3 DNA follows: TGTGCCAGCAGTTACTCAAACAGGGGGGGAGGGACTGAAGCTTTCTTT.